This T cell receptor beta chain was captured in a study of CD8 T cells in Susac syndrome. Broader study findings: Acknowledgment was made by the study that its TCR sequencing and HLA analysis involved a relatively small number of individuals.

The authors reverse transcribed about 0.5 to 1 ug RNA with random hexamers. TCRdb redid the calling of the immunoSEQ multiplex PCR reads with MiXCR, one entry per CDR3 protein. The data contain about 190,000 distinct CDR3 sequences, 80% to 95% of them seen just once; the ten biggest clones take up 0.09% to 0.12%. As to this clonotype: Its antigen is as yet unknown.

Blood CD8+ and CD4+ T cells underwent high-throughput TCR beta sequencing. Controls matched for age and sex were healthy donors. Isolation of CD8+ and CD4+ T cells was performed negatively, whereas enrichment of TEMRA cells was done by FACS. V was pared by 0 bases and J by 6 bases, with 8 bases between. Germline loops: CDR1 SGHTA, CDR2 FQGTGA. The CDR3 has 13 residues. The chain uses TRBV7-3 and TRBJ1-1; D is ambiguous. This receptor was obtained from a human donor in good health. The sequencing sample was made of CD4+ T cells from PBMCs. The CDR3 region is CASSLTGFPEAFF. For the CDR3, the DNA is TGTGCCAGCAGCTTAACAGGTTTCCCTGAAGCTTTCTTT.